Described below is a single T cell receptor (beta chain) sequence and its context. Methods used by the authors: Using reference gene primer amplification, nucleated cell counts were estimated. Repertoires were generated with immunoSEQ multiplex PCR, while TCRdb's copy carries only in-frame clones and drops some. V and J calls and clone size come straight from that table; D and trimming were deduced from the DNA. The repertoire consists of around 250,000 clones, with approximately 86% occurring once and the leading ten covering 7.1%. The data stem from a study of blood T cell repertoires in COVID-19. This CDR3 is built from 15 residues. CDR1 is LGHNA and CDR2 is YNFKEQ in the germline V gene. V dropped 0 bases and J dropped 5 bases, with 13 bases sitting between them.

The TCR comes from a woman in her 70s with active or convalescent COVID-19. The chain has TRBV4-2 and TRBJ1-2; D is undetermined. Source material: peripheral blood. DNA for the CDR3: TGTGCCAGCAGCCAAGATATAATTAACGCGTATGGCTACACCTTC. It encodes CASSQDIINAYGYTF.